This record covers a single TCR beta chain. Its antigen is unknown. The sample is drawn from a study of Graves' ophthalmopathy and Graves' hyperthyroidism. TCR beta CDR3 regions were amplified from RNA transcripts. The first-round RT-PCR employed HTBI primers together with the Qiagen OneStep RT-PCR kit. A multiplex PCR was then performed as the second round. TCRdb used MiXCR to reprocess the multiplex PCR reads, holding one entry per CDR3 protein. The sample lists a few hundred thousand distinct CDR3 sequences, just over 15% occurring once. Germline loops: CDR1 SNHLY, CDR2 FYNNEI. The CDR3 length is 15 residues. Unmatched junction bases numbered 2, after V lost 4 bases and J lost 4 bases. Establishment of the diagnosis relied upon clinical symptoms, serum thyroxine, TRAb, thyroid ultrasound and orbital computed tomography. Study-wide findings and caveats: Discriminating ophthalmopathy from stable hyperthyroidism, a 13-signature model attained a sensitivity of about 88% and a specificity of just under 84%.

This TCR was sampled from a woman aged 18-29 years with stable Graves' hyperthyroidism. The genes are TRBV2 and TRBJ2-6; 9 bases match TRBD1. Sequencing used peripheral blood. The CDR3 bases are TGTGCCAGCAGTGCAGGACAGGGGGGGGCCAACGTCCTGACTTTC. Translated, it gives CASSAGQGGANVLTF.